This note documents a single T cell receptor beta chain sequence. This sample was included in a study of blood T cell repertoires in COVID-19. About the study: The United States, Italy and Spain supplied acute and convalescent COVID-19 samples.

Allocation to cohorts depended on clinical history reported by the participants. Assay used: immunoSEQ multiplex PCR; TCRdb lists only in-frame clones, some missing. The sample lists more than 300,000 clones, approximately 90% occurring once. This receptor was identified in a woman aged 25 to 45 who had been exposed to COVID-19. Sample: PBMCs or T cells enriched from blood (not recorded which).

The CDR3 DNA follows: TGTGCCTGGAGTGGGGGCAGGGGGCAGAGTAATGAAAAACTGTTTTTT. It translates to CAWSGGRGQSNEKLFF. J is TRBJ1-4 and V is TRBV30, with 8 positions matching TRBD1. The CDR3 contains 16 residues. Trimming removed 1 base from V and 4 bases from J; junction bases left unmatched: 8. Germline CDR1 and CDR2: GTSNPN and SVGIG (reference sequence).